These 24 T cell receptor beta chains were all obtained from the same sample, sequenced in a study of blood T cell repertoires in COVID-19. Sequenced by immunoSEQ multiplex PCR; TCRdb stores in-frame clones only, minus some. The data contain roughly 250,000 clones, just under 90% of them singletons. Specimen: PBMCs or T cells enriched from blood (not recorded which). The origin of the receptors is a man aged 50 or older who had been exposed to COVID-19.

The chain carries TRBV11-2 and TRBJ2-5; the match to TRBD2 covers 13 bases. J gave up 4 bases and V 5 bases, and 7 bases lay outside the gene matches. The CDR3 runs to 16 residues. Per germline, CDR1 SGHAT and CDR2 FQNNGV. The CDR3 protein is CASSPWTSGRGETQYF. In nucleotides, the CDR3 is TGTGCCAGCAGCCCCTGGACTAGCGGGAGAGGAGAGACCCAGTACTTC.

The J gene is TRBJ1-2, the V gene TRBV13, with D perhaps TRBD1 (6 bases). The V gene lost 0 bases and the J gene lost 5 bases, with 13 bases spanning the gap. The CDR3 loop spans 15 amino acids. The V gene's germline CDR1 is PRHDT and CDR2 FYEKMQ (reference sequence). CDR3 residues: CASSLGDTGKYGYTF. The DNA of the CDR3 is TGTGCCAGCAGCTTAGGAGACACAGGGAAATATGGCTACACCTTC.

This clone appeared once. This sequence joins TRBV7-2 and TRBJ2-7; perhaps TRBD2 as D (6 bases). V lost 2 bases to trimming and J lost 2 bases, with 10 bases between them. Germline V gene sequence: CDR1 SGHTA, CDR2 FQGNSA. The CDR3 is made up of 14 amino acids. CDR3 DNA sequence: TGTGCCAGCAGCTTAATGGTAGCGGCCTACGAGCAGTACTTC. Translation: CASSLMVAAYEQYF.

This clone was counted a single time. V is TRBV5-1 and J is TRBJ1-1, with D maybe TRBD1 (5 bases). This CDR3 has 15 residues. Trimming removed 4 bases at V and 2 bases at J, with 15 bases between. Germline-derived CDR1 and CDR2 are SGHRS and YFSETQ. CDR3 DNA sequence: TGCGCCAGCAGCATAGGAGGGGCCCTTAACACTGAAGCTTTCTTT. Translating it yields CASSIGGALNTEAFF.

CDR3 sequence (DNA): TGTGCTAGTGGTTTGGCCGGACTAGCTTTCCAAGAGACCCAGTACTTC. This sequence encodes CASGLAGLAFQETQYF. The gene calls are TRBV12-5 and TRBJ2-5; 8 bases align to TRBD2. After removal of 1 base from V and 1 base from J, the junction contained 5 bases not matched to a gene. This CDR3 has 16 amino acids. Germline CDR1 is LGHNT and CDR2 is FRNRAP.

V usage is TRBV27 and J usage is TRBJ1-2; D is ambiguous. CDR1 is MNHEY and CDR2 is SMNVEV in the germline V gene (reference sequence). The CDR3 sequence is 13 residues long. Trimming took off 4 bases at V and 7 bases at J, with 13 bases between the two ends. This chain's CDR3 is CASSSGVSAGYTF. CDR3 DNA: TGTGCCAGCAGTTCCGGGGTTTCTGCTGGCTACACCTTC.

The chain has TRBV7-2 and TRBJ2-3, with a weak D call TRBD1 (6 bases). Germline V CDR1 and CDR2: SGHTA, FQGNSA. V lost 4 bases and J lost 4, with 9 bases in between. The CDR3 consists of 13 residues. The CDR3 region has the DNA TGTGCCAGCAGCTCCCAGGGGCCAGATACGCAGTATTTT. Its translation: CASSSQGPDTQYF. Based on the CDR3 plus reference TRBV7-2 and TRBJ2-3, the full variable domain is GAGVSQSPSNKVTEKGKDVELRCDPISGHTALYWYRQSLGQGLEFLIYFQGNSAPDKSGLPSDRFSAERTGGSVSTLTIQRTQQEDSAVYLCASSSQGPDTQYFGPGTRLTVL.

The chain combines TRBV7-9 with TRBJ2-6, with D unclear. The CDR3 covers 15 residues. CDR1 SEHNR and CDR2 FQNEAQ come from the germline V gene (reference sequence). V was trimmed by 5 bases and J by 2 bases, leaving 10 bases between them. CDR3 nucleotide sequence: TGTGCCAGCAGCACGCGGTCTCCTGGGGCCAACGTCCTGACTTTC. This gives the protein CASSTRSPGANVLTF.

In regard to this clone: The junction shows a germline mismatch at one end, possibly a read error. The chain uses TRBV7-7 and TRBJ2-2; 7 bases match TRBD2. The CDR3 is 15 amino acids. CDR1 is SSHAT, CDR2 FNYEAQ, per germline (reference sequence). CDR3 DNA: TGTGCTAGCAGCACGAGCGGGATAAACACCGGGGAGCTGTTTTTT. Encoded protein: CASSTSGINTGELFF.

Only one count was recorded for this clone. The chain combines TRBV3-1 (or the pseudogene TRBV3-2) with TRBJ2-2, with 8 bases lining up with TRBD2. This CDR3 has 17 amino acids. The trim removed 4 bases at V and 4 bases at J, leaving 11 bases unmatched. Germline-derived CDR1 and CDR2 are LGHDT and YNNKEL (reference sequence). The CDR3 DNA follows: TGTGCCAGCAGCCCCCGGGGGGGGGAGTTATTCACCGGGGAGCTGTTTTTT. It translates to CASSPRGGELFTGELFF.

J is TRBJ1-1 and V is TRBV25-1, with D tentatively TRBD1 (5 bases). Trimming cost V 5 bases and J 7 bases, with 17 bases left between them. This CDR3 region has 14 residues. CDR1 is MGHDK, CDR2 SYGVNS, per germline. In DNA form, the CDR3 reads TGTGCCAGCAGTTCTACCAGGGATCTGGGTGAAGCTTTCTTT. This gives the protein CASSSTRDLGEAFF.

The chain combines TRBV19 with TRBJ1-2; D unresolved. V lost 3 bases, J lost 4 bases, and 6 bases lay in between. Germline values: CDR1 LNHDA, CDR2 SQIVND (reference sequence). The CDR3 length is 12 residues. CDR3 sequence (DNA): TGTGCCAGTAGTATGGCCAGCTATGGCTACACCTTC. Translated, it gives CASSMASYGYTF. Drawing the rest from reference TRBV19 and TRBJ1-2, the complete variable domain is DGGITQSPKYLFRKEGQNVTLSCEQNLNHDAMYWYRQDPGQGLRLIYYSQIVNDFQKGDIAEGYSVSREKKESFPLTVTSAQKNPTAFYLCASSMASYGYTFGSGTRLTVV.

This chain uses TRBV15 with TRBJ1-2, with TRBD1 matching over 9 bases. Germline V CDR1 and CDR2: LNHNV, YYDKDF (reference sequence). With 3 bases clipped from V and 4 bases from J, the junction kept 6 bases outside the gene matches. This CDR3 contains 15 residues. The CDR3 DNA is TGTGCCACCAGCAGGGGAGGGGACAGGGTCTATGGCTACACCTTC. Translation: CATSRGGDRVYGYTF.

V usage is TRBV9 and J usage is TRBJ2-1; TRBD2 is a possible D gene (7 bases). The CDR3 runs 14 residues. V was pared by 7 bases and J by 0 bases, with 11 bases between. Per germline, CDR1 SGDLS and CDR2 YYNGEE. Here the CDR3 reads CASGGGSSYNEQFF. CDR3 DNA sequence: TGTGCCAGCGGGGGCGGGAGCTCCTACAATGAGCAGTTCTTC.

The chain links TRBV6-4 to TRBJ1-5, with a tentative D call TRBD1 (5 bases). V lost 2 bases, J lost 7 bases, and 12 bases lay in between. Germline V gene lookup returns CDR1 MRHNA and CDR2 SNTAGT. CDR3 size: 14 residues. CDR3 in DNA: TGTGCCAGCAGTGACGCCGACAGATGGCAGCCCCAGCATTTT. This gives the protein CASSDADRWQPQHF.

The CDR3 protein is CASSESPQGFNYGYTF. For the CDR3, the DNA is TGTGCCAGCAGTGAAAGTCCACAGGGATTTAACTATGGCTACACCTTC. The chain uses TRBV2 and TRBJ1-2, with a weak D call TRBD1 (6 bases). In germline, CDR1 is SNHLY, CDR2 FYNNEI. Trimming cost V 2 bases and J 1 base, with 14 bases left between them. The CDR3 spans 16 residues.

This chain joins TRBV29-1 and TRBJ1-2; D not certain. This CDR3 spans 12 amino acids. V was clipped by 5 bases and J by 2 bases, with 9 bases between them. CDR1 is SQVTM and CDR2 is ANQGSEA in the germline V gene. In DNA, the CDR3 is TGCAGCGTTCTCACAGAAAACTATGGCTACACCTTC. Amino acids: CSVLTENYGYTF.

The V and J genes are TRBV18 and TRBJ1-2, with TRBD1 matching 7 bases. Germline assignment: CDR1 KGHSH and CDR2 LQKENI. The V segment lost 3 bases and the J segment 6 bases; nucleotides outside the gene matches: 7. This CDR3 spans 14 amino acids. The CDR3 DNA sequence: TGTGCCAGCTCACCTTCGGAGGGGGCGAATGGCTACACCTTC. Residues: CASSPSEGANGYTF.

V and J are TRBV12-3 or TRBV12-4 and TRBJ1-1, with TRBD1 matching over 7 bases. The CDR3 is made up of 13 amino acids. The V gene end was trimmed by 6 bases and the J gene end by 7 bases; junction bases not matched to a gene: 8. The CDR3 sequence is CASSAEQGLEAFF. The DNA for the CDR3 is TGTGCCAGCAGCGCAGAACAGGGGCTTGAAGCTTTCTTT.

This clone was recorded only once. V gene TRBV7-2 combines with J gene TRBJ2-7; 7 nucleotides agree with TRBD1. V shed 0 bases, J shed 3 bases, and the junction held 2 bases outside the gene matches. CDR3 length: 14 amino acids. Per the germline V gene, CDR1 is SGHTA and CDR2 is FQGNSA. The CDR3 DNA follows: TGTGCCAGCAGCTTAGCTGGACAGGTCTACGAGCAGTACTTC. Protein: CASSLAGQVYEQYF.

The V and J genes are TRBV7-9 and TRBJ2-3; possibly TRBD1 for D (6 bases). With 3 bases removed from V and 1 base from J, the gap between germline ends came to 11 bases. Germline-derived CDR1 and CDR2 are SEHNR and FQNEAQ (reference sequence). CDR3 length equals 15 residues. CDR3 nucleotides: TGTGCCAGCAGCTTGGTACAGGGAGGCACAGATACGCAGTATTTT. It specifies CASSLVQGGTDTQYF.

The chain joins TRBV11-3 to TRBJ1-2, with 8 bases lining up with TRBD1. Per the germline V gene, CDR1 is SGHNT and CDR2 is YENEEA. The CDR3 spans 13 residues. The V gene end was trimmed by 5 bases and the J gene end by 5 bases; junction bases not matched to a gene: 4. The CDR3 DNA reads TGTGCCAGCAGCCCGGACAGGGAATATGGCTACACCTTC. This sequence encodes CASSPDREYGYTF.

This clone has just one count. The chain links TRBV19 to TRBJ1-2; 9 nucleotides align to TRBD1. CDR1 LNHDA and CDR2 SQIVND come from the germline V gene (reference sequence). Trimming removed 10 bases from V and 7 bases from J; junction bases left unmatched: 7. The CDR3 is 12 amino acids. The CDR3 loop reads CAIYTGGFGYTF. In nucleotides, the CDR3 is TGTGCCATATATACAGGGGGCTTTGGCTACACCTTC.

This clone was detected only once. V and J are TRBV19 and TRBJ2-7; D may be TRBD1 (5 bases). Germline loops: CDR1 LNHDA, CDR2 SQIVND (reference sequence). This CDR3 is 14 amino acids long. V was cut by 3 bases and J by 2 bases, with 11 bases left in between. CDR3: CASSIDSNAYEQYF. The CDR3 nucleotides read TGTGCCAGTAGTATTGACAGTAACGCCTACGAGCAGTACTTC.